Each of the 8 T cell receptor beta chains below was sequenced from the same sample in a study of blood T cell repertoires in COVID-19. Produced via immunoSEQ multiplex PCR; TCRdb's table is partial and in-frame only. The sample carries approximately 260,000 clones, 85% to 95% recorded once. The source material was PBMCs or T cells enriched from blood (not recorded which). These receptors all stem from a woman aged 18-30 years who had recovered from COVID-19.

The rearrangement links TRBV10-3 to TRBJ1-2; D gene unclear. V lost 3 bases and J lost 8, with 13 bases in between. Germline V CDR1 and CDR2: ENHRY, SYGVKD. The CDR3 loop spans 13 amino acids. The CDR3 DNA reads TGTGCCATCAGTGATTCGGATCTGAGGGGCTACACCTTC. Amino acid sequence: CAISDSDLRGYTF.

CDR3 protein: CASSPAGGPRDEQFF. The DNA for the CDR3 is TGTGCCAGCTCACCCGCCGGGGGGCCCCGCGATGAGCAGTTCTTC. The chain carries TRBV18 and TRBJ2-1, with D maybe TRBD2 (7 bases). V was pared by 3 bases and J by 8 bases, with 17 bases between. Germline V gene data show CDR1 as KGHSH and CDR2 as LQKENI. The CDR3 consists of 15 residues. Supplemented by reference TRBV18 and TRBJ2-1, the full variable domain reads NAGVMQNPRHLVRRRGQEARLRCSPMKGHSHVYWYRQLPEEGLKFMVYLQKENIIDESGMPKERFSAEFPKEGPSILRIQQVVRGDSAAYFCASSPAGGPRDEQFFGPGTRLTVL.

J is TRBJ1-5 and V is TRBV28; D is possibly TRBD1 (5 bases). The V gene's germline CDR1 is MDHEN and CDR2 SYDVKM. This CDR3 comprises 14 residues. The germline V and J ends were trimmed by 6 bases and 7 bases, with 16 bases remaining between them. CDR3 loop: CASSKGGREQPQHF. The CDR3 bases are TGTGCCAGCAGCAAGGGAGGCAGGGAGCAGCCCCAGCATTTT.

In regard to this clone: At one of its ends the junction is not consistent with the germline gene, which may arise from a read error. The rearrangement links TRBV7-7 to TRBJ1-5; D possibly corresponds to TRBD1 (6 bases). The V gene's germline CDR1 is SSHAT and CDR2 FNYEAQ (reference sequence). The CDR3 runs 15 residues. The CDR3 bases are TGTGCTAGCAGCTACGAAAGAACAGGGAATCAGCCCCAGCATTTT. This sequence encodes CASSYERTGNQPQHF.

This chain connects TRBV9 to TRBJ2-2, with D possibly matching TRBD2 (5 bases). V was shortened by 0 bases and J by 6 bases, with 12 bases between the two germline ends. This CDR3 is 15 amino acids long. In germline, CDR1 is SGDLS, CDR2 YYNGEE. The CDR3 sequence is CASSVATVGAGELFF. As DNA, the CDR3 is TGTGCCAGCAGCGTAGCTACCGTCGGGGCCGGGGAGCTGTTTTTT.

The CDR3 sequence: CASIMGRTHNEQFF. CDR3 sequence (DNA): TGCGCCAGCATCATGGGCAGGACACACAATGAGCAGTTCTTC. The chain joins TRBV23-1 to TRBJ2-1, with D perhaps TRBD1 (5 bases). TRBV23-1 is treated as an ORF (open reading frame) with a function not yet certain. The CDR3 length is 14 residues. V lost 7 bases and J lost 5, with 15 bases in between.

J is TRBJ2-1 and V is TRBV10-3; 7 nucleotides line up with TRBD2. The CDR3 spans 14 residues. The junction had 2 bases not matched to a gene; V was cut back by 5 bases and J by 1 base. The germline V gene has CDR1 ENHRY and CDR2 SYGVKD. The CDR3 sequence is CAISTSESYNEQFF. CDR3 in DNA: TGTGCCATCAGTACTAGCGAATCCTACAATGAGCAGTTCTTC.

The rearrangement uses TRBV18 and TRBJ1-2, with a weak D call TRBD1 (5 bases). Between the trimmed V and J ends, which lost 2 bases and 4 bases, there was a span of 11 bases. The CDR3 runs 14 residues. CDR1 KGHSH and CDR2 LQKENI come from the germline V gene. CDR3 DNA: TGTGCCAGCTCACCAACGAAGGGGATCTATGGCTACACCTTC. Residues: CASSPTKGIYGYTF.